What follows describes a single T cell receptor beta chain. The antigen is not known. These data come from a study of graft-versus-host responses after intestinal transplantation. The method was immunoSEQ multiplex PCR; TCRdb's version includes in-frame clones alone and lacks a portion of them. The table has about 88,000 clones, 90% seen once; the top ten hold over 0.1%. V was clipped by 4 bases and J by 0 bases, with 8 bases between them. The CDR3 runs to 14 residues. From germline, CDR1 is MRHNA and CDR2 SNTAGT. The receptor comes from a human donor who received an intestinal transplant. J is TRBJ2-3 and V is TRBV6-4; D remains ambiguous. The specimen was unstimulated CD4+ T cells sorted from spleen or lymph node cells, collected before intestinal transplant. The CDR3 loop reads CASSAPTSTDTQYF. For the CDR3, the DNA is TGTGCCAGCAGTGCCCCGACTAGCACAGATACGCAGTATTTT.